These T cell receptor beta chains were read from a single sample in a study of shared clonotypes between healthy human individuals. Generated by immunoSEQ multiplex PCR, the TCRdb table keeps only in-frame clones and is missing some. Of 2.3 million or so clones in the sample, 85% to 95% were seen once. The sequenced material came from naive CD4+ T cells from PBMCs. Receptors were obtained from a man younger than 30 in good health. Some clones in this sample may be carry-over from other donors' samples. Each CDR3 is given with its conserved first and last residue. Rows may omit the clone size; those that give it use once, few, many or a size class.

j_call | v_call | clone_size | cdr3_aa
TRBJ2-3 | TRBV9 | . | CASRRLSDTQYF
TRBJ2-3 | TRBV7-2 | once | CASSQPTDTQYF
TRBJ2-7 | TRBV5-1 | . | CASSPGQSPYEQYF
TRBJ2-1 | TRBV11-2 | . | CASSGSGRVGNEQFF
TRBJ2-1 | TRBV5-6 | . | CASGVSYNEQFF
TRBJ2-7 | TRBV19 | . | CASSTQGIFKRATSYEQYF
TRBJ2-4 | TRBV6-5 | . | CASSSDSLGKNIQYF
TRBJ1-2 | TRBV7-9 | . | CASSLVNEDYGYTF
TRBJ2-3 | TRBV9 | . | CASSVARRSTDTQYF
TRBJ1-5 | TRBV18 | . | CASSAPVGAGDQPQHF
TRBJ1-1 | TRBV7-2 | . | CASSLGASTEAFF
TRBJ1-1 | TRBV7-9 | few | CASRPQGRTEAFF
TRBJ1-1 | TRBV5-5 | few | CASSATGSTEAFF
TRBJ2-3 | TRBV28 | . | CASSNLWGAGLTDTQYF
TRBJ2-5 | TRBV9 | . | CASSASRGGTQYF
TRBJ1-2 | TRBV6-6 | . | CASSYPAGYDYGYTF
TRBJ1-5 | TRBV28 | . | CASNRDNNQPQHF
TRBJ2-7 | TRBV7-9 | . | CASSLRGTGTYEQYF
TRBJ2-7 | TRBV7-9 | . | CATAGTGNYEQYF
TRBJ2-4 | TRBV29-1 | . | CSFIEAKNIQYF
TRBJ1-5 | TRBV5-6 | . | CASSPNMDQPQHF
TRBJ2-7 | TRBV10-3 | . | CAISAPTGTSWGEQYF
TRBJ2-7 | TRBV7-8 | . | CASSPRDGPYEQYF
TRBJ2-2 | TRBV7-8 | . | CASSLTVATGELFF
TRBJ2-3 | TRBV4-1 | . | CASSLLRRRGATDTQYF
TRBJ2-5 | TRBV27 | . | CASSLLLAGQETQYF
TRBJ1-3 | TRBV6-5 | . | CASGRTGPGNTIYF
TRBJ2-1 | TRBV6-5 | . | CASKTWGKTYNEQFF
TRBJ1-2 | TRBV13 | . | CASSPDILAYGYTF
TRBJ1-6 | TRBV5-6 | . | CASSLVGGTEGSPLHF
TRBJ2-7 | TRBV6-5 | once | CASRSGTGQYEQYF
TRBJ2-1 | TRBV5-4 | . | CASSLELAGNEQFF
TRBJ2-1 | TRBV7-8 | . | CASSFIGGEQFF
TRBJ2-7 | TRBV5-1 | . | CASCGDNSYEQYF
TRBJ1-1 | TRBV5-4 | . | CASSREGVLNTEAFF
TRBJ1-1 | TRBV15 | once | CATSPFRGEAFF
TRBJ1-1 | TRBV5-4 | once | CASSDPGQGGTEAFF
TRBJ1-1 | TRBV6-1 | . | CASKEGAKDTEAFF
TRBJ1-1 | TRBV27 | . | CASRIDTLNTEAFF
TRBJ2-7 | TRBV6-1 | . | CASSEFSGRVGSSYEQYF
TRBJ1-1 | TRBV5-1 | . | CASSPQGGIDHTEAFF
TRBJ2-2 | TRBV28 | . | CASTGQGPNTGELFF
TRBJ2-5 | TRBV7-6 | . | CASSLFTGQETQYF
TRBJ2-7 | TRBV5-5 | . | CASSLYDRSYEQYF